The 30 T cell receptor beta chains reported below all come from one sample, sequenced in a study of identical twins. TCRdb fed the 5' RACE reads into MiXCR, producing one record per CDR3 protein. Among around 280,000 distinct CDR3 sequences listed, under 9.5% were seen once. The same specimen was also included in a second study, on yellow fever vaccine responses in identical twins.

Sequenced input: memory (CD45RO+) T cells sorted from blood. These receptors came from a woman younger than 35 in good health.

The rearrangement uses TRBV14 and TRBJ2-2, with 12 bases fitting TRBD2. With V trimmed by 2 bases and J by 3 bases, 4 bases remained unmatched. The CDR3 totals 17 residues. CDR1 is SGHDN and CDR2 is FVKESK in the germline V gene. The CDR3 bases are TGTGCCAGCAGCCAACGGGGACTAGCGGGTTACACCGGGGAGCTGTTTTTT. Translation gives CASSQRGLAGYTGELFF.

This clonotype was recorded a few times. The chain carries TRBV11-1 and TRBJ2-1; the match to TRBD2 covers 7 bases. The junction had 15 bases not matched to a gene; V was cut back by 2 bases and J by 2 bases. The CDR3 runs 19 residues. Germline assignment: CDR1 SGHAT and CDR2 FQDESV (reference sequence). The CDR3 DNA is TGTGCCAGCAGCTTAACGGTGGGTCTAGCGGATCTGACCTACAATGAGCAGTTCTTC. Protein: CASSLTVGLADLTYNEQFF. The whole variable domain, filled in from reference TRBV11-1 and TRBJ2-1, reads EAEVAQSPRYKITEKSQAVAFWCDPISGHATLYWYRQILGQGPELLVQFQDESVVDDSQLPKDRFSAERLKGVDSTLKIQPAELGDSAMYLCASSLTVGLADLTYNEQFFGPGTRLTVL.

This clonotype was detected only a few times. The gene calls are TRBV18 and TRBJ1-1; D is uncertain. V was clipped by 3 bases and J by 4 bases, with 9 bases between them. The V gene's germline CDR1 is KGHSH and CDR2 LQKENI. The CDR3 spans 13 residues. CDR3 loop: CASSPPGGTEAFF. The CDR3 bases are TGTGCCAGCTCACCGCCCGGCGGCACTGAAGCTTTCTTT.

This clonotype has a handful of counts. The chain joins TRBV20-1 to TRBJ2-1; 14 positions agree with TRBD2. There are 17 residues in the CDR3. V lost 3 bases, J lost 1 base, and 5 bases stayed unmatched. CDR1 and CDR2 (germline): DFQATT, SNEGSKA (reference sequence). CDR3 nucleotides: TGCAGTGCTAGCGGGACTAGCGGGAGTGAATCCTACAATGAGCAGTTCTTC. Its translation is CSASGTSGSESYNEQFF.

The gene calls are TRBV5-5 and TRBJ2-7, with D tentatively TRBD1 or TRBD2 (6 bases each). V gave up 7 bases and J gave up 6 bases, with 8 bases separating them. The germline V gene has CDR1 SGHKS and CDR2 YYEKEE (reference sequence). The CDR3 loop spans 10 amino acids. For the CDR3, the DNA is TGTGCCAGCGGGGGGCTCGAGCAGTACTTC. The encoded protein is CASGGLEQYF. Full variable domain (remainder filled in from reference TRBV5-5 and TRBJ2-7): DAGVTQSPTHLIKTRGQQVTLRCSPISGHKSVSWYQQVLGQGPQFIFQYYEKEERGRGNFPDRFSARQFPNYSSELNVNALLLGDSALYLCASGGLEQYFGPGTRLTVT.

This clonotype was recorded at least ten times. The chain has TRBV10-3 and TRBJ2-7; 8 nucleotides line up with TRBD1. In germline, CDR1 is ENHRY, CDR2 SYGVKD. Trimming removed 10 bases from V and 4 bases from J; junction bases left unmatched: 9. CDR3 length equals 13 residues. The CDR3 reads CATAGTGEYEQYV. DNA for the CDR3: TGTGCCACCGCCGGGACAGGTGAATACGAGCAGTACGTC.

CDR3 nucleotide sequence: TGTGCCAGTAGTTCCAGACTAGCGGGCACCCACGGCGGGGAGCTGTTTTTT. This codes for CASSSRLAGTHGGELFF. The chain employs TRBV19 and TRBJ2-2, with 10 bases fitting TRBD2. The CDR3 has 17 amino acids. Per germline, CDR1 LNHDA and CDR2 SQIVND (reference sequence). V shed 5 bases and J 7 bases; nucleotides not matched to a gene: 13. Full variable domain (missing parts from reference TRBV19 and TRBJ2-2): DGGITQSPKYLFRKEGQNVTLSCEQNLNHDAMYWYRQDPGQGLRLIYYSQIVNDFQKGDIAEGYSVSREKKESFPLTVTSAQKNPTAFYLCASSSRLAGTHGGELFFGEGSRLTVL.

This clonotype has more than one count but fewer than ten. J is TRBJ2-4 and V is TRBV2; tentative D call: TRBD1 (5 bases). CDR1 is SNHLY and CDR2 is FYNNEI in the germline V gene. V gave up 2 bases and J gave up 0 bases, with 5 bases separating them. The CDR3 runs to 14 residues. The CDR3 reads CASSEQGAKNIQYF. The CDR3, as DNA: TGTGCCAGCAGTGAACAGGGAGCCAAAAACATTCAGTACTTC.

The chain uses TRBV2 and TRBJ2-7; 9 nucleotides match TRBD1. The V segment lost 4 bases and the J segment 2 bases; nucleotides outside the gene matches: 9. The germline CDR1 and CDR2 sequences are SNHLY and FYNNEI. The CDR3 sequence is 16 residues long. The CDR3 is CASSAGRGQGPYEQYF. The CDR3 DNA is TGTGCCAGCAGTGCAGGGAGGGGACAGGGCCCCTACGAGCAGTACTTC.

The sample holds a few counts of this clonotype. The rearrangement links TRBV2 to TRBJ2-2, with D maybe TRBD1 (5 bases). V was clipped by 8 bases and J by 2 bases, with 9 bases between them. The germline gives CDR1 SNHLY, CDR2 FYNNEI. The CDR3 sequence is 13 residues long. The CDR3 DNA follows: TGTGCCAGCCAGGGCGATAACACCGGGGAGCTGTTTTTT. Its protein is CASQGDNTGELFF. Using reference TRBV2 and TRBJ2-2 for the parts outside the CDR3, the full variable domain is EPEVTQTPSHQVTQMGQEVILRCVPISNHLYFYWYRQILGQKVEFLVSFYNNEISEKSEIFDDQFSVERPDGSNFTLKIRSTKLEDSAMYFCASQGDNTGELFFGEGSRLTVL.

This clonotype has ten or more counts. The chain recombines TRBV5-6 with TRBJ2-1; a weak D match, TRBD2 (8 bases). The CDR3 spans 15 residues. Germline V gene lookup returns CDR1 SGHDT and CDR2 YYEEEE. Trimming pared 5 bases from V and 10 bases from J, leaving 22 bases between. The CDR3 DNA is TGTGCCAGCAGAGCCGGGACAGCAGCGGGAGTAGAGCAGTTCTTC. This gives the protein CASRAGTAAGVEQFF.

At least ten counts were recorded for this clonotype. V is TRBV24-1 and J is TRBJ2-7; 7 bases are shared with TRBD2. Germline CDR1 and CDR2: KGHDR and SFDVKD. The trim removed 4 bases at V and 3 bases at J, leaving 5 bases unmatched. This CDR3 region has 14 residues. The CDR3 bases are TGTGCCACCAGTGACAACAGCGGGAACTACGAGCAGTACTTC. Amino acid sequence: CATSDNSGNYEQYF.

Turning to this clonotype: A read error may explain this, as a much larger clone is one base away. The chain has TRBV24-1 and TRBJ1-1, with D possibly matching TRBD1 (6 bases). Looked up from germline, CDR1 is KGHDR and CDR2 is SFDVKD. The CDR3 has 12 residues. The CDR3 is CAISDGGREAFF. Written as DNA, the CDR3 is TGTGCCATCAGTGATGGGGGCAGGGAAGCTTTCTTT.

The genes are TRBV20-1 and TRBJ1-2, with D possibly TRBD1 on 5 matching bases. The V end was cut by 5 bases, the J end by 8 bases, with 15 bases between. Germline CDR1 reads DFQATT; CDR2 reads SNEGSKA (reference sequence). This CDR3 spans 12 amino acids. The CDR3 DNA reads as TGCAGTGCTCCCGGGACCCATGAGGGCTACACCTTC. This encodes CSAPGTHEGYTF.

The chain recombines TRBV6-1 with TRBJ2-7, with D tentatively TRBD1 or TRBD2 (6 bases each). The germline gives CDR1 MNHNS, CDR2 SASEGT. V was cut by 8 bases and J by 0 bases, with 11 bases left in between. This CDR3 region has 13 residues. CDR3 sequence (DNA): TGTGCCAGCGGAAGGGGGGACTCCTACGAGCAGTACTTC. Its translation is CASGRGDSYEQYF.

This clonotype has at least ten counts. V is TRBV25-1 and J is TRBJ2-3, with D perhaps TRBD2 (6 bases). Trimming removed 1 base at V and 0 bases at J, with 23 bases between. CDR1 and CDR2 from the germline V gene are MGHDK and SYGVNS. The CDR3 is made up of 20 amino acids. Here the CDR3 DNA reads TGTGCCAGCAGTGAATCATCCCTTGGGCCTAGCGAACCTAGCACAGATACGCAGTATTTT. It is translated as CASSESSLGPSEPSTDTQYF. Together with reference TRBV25-1 and TRBJ2-3, the CDR3 gives the full variable domain: EADIYQTPRYLVIGTGKKITLECSQTMGHDKMYWYQQDPGMELHLIHYSYGVNSTEKGDLSSESTVSRIRTEHFPLTLESARPSHTSQYLCASSESSLGPSEPSTDTQYFGPGTRLTVL.

This clonotype appeared a few times. This rearrangement joins TRBV21-1 to TRBJ2-7. TRBV21-1 is a pseudogene segment. The CDR3 runs 13 residues. This CDR3 reads CASSLTGTYEQYV. The CDR3 DNA reads as TGTGCCAGCAGCCTGACGGGGACCTACGAGCAGTACGTC.

CDR3 amino acids: CASSLYGTHDGYTF. For the CDR3, the DNA is TGTGCCAGCAGTTTATACGGGACGCACGATGGCTACACCTTC. V gene TRBV28 combines with J gene TRBJ1-2; weak D call: TRBD1 (5 bases). The CDR3 totals 14 residues. V was pared by 1 base and J by 6 bases, with 12 bases between. Germline CDR1 and CDR2: MDHEN and SYDVKM.

The chain has TRBV27 and TRBJ2-1; D is possibly TRBD2 (6 bases). The CDR3 spans 15 residues. Germline-derived CDR1 and CDR2 are MNHEY and SMNVEV (reference sequence). V was trimmed by 6 bases and J by 9 bases, leaving 21 bases between them. CDR3: CASSHLDWRVTEQFF. The DNA of the CDR3 is TGTGCCAGCAGCCACCTGGACTGGAGGGTTACTGAGCAGTTCTTC.

This clonotype showed up many times. The chain combines TRBV6-2 or TRBV6-3 with TRBJ2-5; 10 bases agree with TRBD2. The CDR3 is 15 amino acids. V lost 6 bases to trimming and J lost 4 bases; unmatched junction nucleotides: 8. Germline V CDR1 and CDR2: MNHEY, SVGEGT. The CDR3 nucleotides read TGTGCCAGCAGACCGGGACTAGCGCACTCAGAGACCCAGTACTTC. The encoded protein is CASRPGLAHSETQYF.

This sequence joins TRBV19 and TRBJ2-3; the D gene is possibly TRBD1 (5 bases). Germline V CDR1 and CDR2: LNHDA, SQIVND (reference sequence). The CDR3 is 15 amino acids. Trimming pared 5 bases from V and 0 bases from J, leaving 12 bases between. The CDR3: CASSLNRQSTDTQYF. The CDR3 nucleotides read TGTGCCAGTAGTCTGAACCGACAGAGCACAGATACGCAGTATTTT. The variable domain in full, with the rest retrieved from reference TRBV19 and TRBJ2-3, is DGGITQSPKYLFRKEGQNVTLSCEQNLNHDAMYWYRQDPGQGLRLIYYSQIVNDFQKGDIAEGYSVSREKKESFPLTVTSAQKNPTAFYLCASSLNRQSTDTQYFGPGTRLTVL.

The chain uses TRBV6-1 and TRBJ1-4, with 9 bases matching TRBD1. From germline, CDR1 is MNHNS and CDR2 SASEGT. The trim removed 7 bases at V and 8 bases at J, leaving 17 bases unmatched. This CDR3 has 17 amino acids. DNA for the CDR3: TGTGCCAGCACCGGTACTACAACAGGGGGCTGGTTAGAAAAACTGTTTTTT. It encodes CASTGTTTGGWLEKLFF.

This clonotype showed up many times. The V call is TRBV6-5, the J call TRBJ2-2; D uncertain. This CDR3 has 12 amino acids. From germline, CDR1 is MNHEY and CDR2 SVGAGI. With 5 bases removed from V and 6 bases from J, the gap between germline ends came to 7 bases. The CDR3 protein is CASSNSAGELFF. DNA of the CDR3: TGTGCCAGCAGTAATTCAGCCGGGGAGCTGTTTTTT.

In its sample, this clonotype was seen many times. The chain couples TRBV12-3 or TRBV12-4 to TRBJ2-1, with 13 bases that match TRBD2. This CDR3 spans 17 amino acids. With 6 bases clipped from V and 5 bases from J, the junction kept 10 bases outside the gene matches. The CDR3 region has the DNA TGTGCCAGCAGCCGACTAGCGGGGGGAAAGGTTCACAATGAGCAGTTCTTC. Its translation is CASSRLAGGKVHNEQFF.

V and J are TRBV7-9 and TRBJ1-1, with D hard to call. The germline V gene encodes CDR1 SEHNR and CDR2 FQNEAQ (reference sequence). V was trimmed by 5 bases and J by 2 bases, leaving 15 bases between them. The CDR3 is made up of 15 amino acids. CDR3 loop: CASSRSAIENTEAFF. For the CDR3, the DNA is TGTGCCAGCAGCCGATCAGCGATAGAAAACACTGAAGCTTTCTTT.

This chain uses TRBV4-2 with TRBJ2-3; unclear D gene. The CDR3 sequence is 15 residues long. V lost 0 bases and J 0 bases, leaving 7 bases between the germline ends. The germline V gene has CDR1 LGHNA and CDR2 YNFKEQ. The CDR3 loop reads CASSQEYGSTDTQYF. The CDR3, as DNA: TGTGCCAGCAGCCAAGAATACGGCAGCACAGATACGCAGTATTTT.

This clonotype was seen repeatedly, ten times or more. V usage is TRBV4-1 and J usage is TRBJ2-2, with TRBD2 matching 7 bases. Looked up from germline, CDR1 is MGHRA and CDR2 is YSYEKL. Germline trimming cut 2 bases from V and 2 bases from J; bases unmatched to any gene: 8. This CDR3 contains 17 residues. For the CDR3, the DNA is TGCGCCAGCAGCCAAATCCCGGCGGGGGTCAACACCGGGGAGCTGTTTTTT. Translation: CASSQIPAGVNTGELFF.

The chain links TRBV7-9 to TRBJ2-2, with 8 positions matching TRBD1. The CDR3 covers 16 residues. Germline V gene lookup returns CDR1 SEHNR and CDR2 FQNEAQ (reference sequence). Trimming removed 4 bases from V and 0 bases from J; junction bases left unmatched: 4. The DNA of the CDR3 is TGTGCCAGCAGCTCGGGACAGGTTACGAACACCGGGGAGCTGTTTTTT. Its protein is CASSSGQVTNTGELFF. Drawing the rest from reference TRBV7-9 and TRBJ2-2, the complete variable domain is DTGVSQNPRHKITKRGQNVTFRCDPISEHNRLYWYRQTLGQGPEFLTYFQNEAQLEKSRLLSDRFSAERPKGSFSTLEIQRTEQGDSAMYLCASSSGQVTNTGELFFGEGSRLTVL.

This clonotype has just a few counts. This chain uses TRBV6-1 with TRBJ1-1; TRBD1 matches 9 bases. The CDR3 loop spans 14 amino acids. The V segment lost 6 bases and the J segment 6 bases; nucleotides outside the gene matches: 8. Germline V gene lookup returns CDR1 MNHNS and CDR2 SASEGT. CDR3 in amino acids: CASSKTGGKAEAFF. CDR3 nucleotide sequence: TGTGCCAGCAGCAAGACAGGGGGTAAAGCTGAAGCTTTCTTT.

The chain is built from TRBV7-2 and TRBJ2-1; TRBD1 is a possible D gene (6 bases). The V gene's germline CDR1 is SGHTA and CDR2 FQGNSA. This CDR3 comprises 15 residues. Trimming left V 4 bases short and J 8 bases short, with 18 bases between. The CDR3 nucleotides are TGTGCCAGCAGCTCTTGGACGGGCAGGGGCGATGAGCAGTTCTTC. Its translation: CASSSWTGRGDEQFF.